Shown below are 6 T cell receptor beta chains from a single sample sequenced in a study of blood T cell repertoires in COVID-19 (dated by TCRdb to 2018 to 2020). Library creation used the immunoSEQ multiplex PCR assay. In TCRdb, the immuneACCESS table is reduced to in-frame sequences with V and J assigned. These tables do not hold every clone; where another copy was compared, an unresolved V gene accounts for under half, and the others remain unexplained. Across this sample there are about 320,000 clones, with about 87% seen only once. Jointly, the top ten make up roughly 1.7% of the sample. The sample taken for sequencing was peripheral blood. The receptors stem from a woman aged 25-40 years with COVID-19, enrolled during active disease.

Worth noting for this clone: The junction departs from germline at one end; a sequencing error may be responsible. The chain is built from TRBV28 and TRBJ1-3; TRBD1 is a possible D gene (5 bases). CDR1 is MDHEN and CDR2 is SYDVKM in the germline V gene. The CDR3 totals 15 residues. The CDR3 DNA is TGTGCCAGCAGTACGCGGGGGGACTGGGAAAACCCCATATATTTT. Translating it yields CASSTRGDWENPIYF.

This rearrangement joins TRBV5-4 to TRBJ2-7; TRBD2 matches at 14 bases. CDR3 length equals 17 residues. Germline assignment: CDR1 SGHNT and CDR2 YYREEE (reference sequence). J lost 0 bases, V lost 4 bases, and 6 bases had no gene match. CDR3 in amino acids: CASSRGLAGGTSYEQYF. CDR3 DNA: TGTGCCAGCAGCCGAGGACTAGCGGGGGGAACCTCCTACGAGCAGTACTTC.

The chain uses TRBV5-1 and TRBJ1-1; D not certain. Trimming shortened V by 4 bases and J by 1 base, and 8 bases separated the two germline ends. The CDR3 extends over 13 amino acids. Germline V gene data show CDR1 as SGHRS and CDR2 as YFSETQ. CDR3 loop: CASSLQENTEAFF. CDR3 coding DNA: TGCGCCAGCAGCCTTCAGGAGAACACTGAAGCTTTCTTT.

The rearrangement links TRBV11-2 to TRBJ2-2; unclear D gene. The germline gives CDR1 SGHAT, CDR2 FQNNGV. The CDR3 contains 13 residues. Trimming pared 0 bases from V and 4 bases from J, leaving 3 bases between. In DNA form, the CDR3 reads TGTGCCAGCAGCTTAGACCGCACCGGGGAGCTGTTTTTT. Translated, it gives CASSLDRTGELFF.

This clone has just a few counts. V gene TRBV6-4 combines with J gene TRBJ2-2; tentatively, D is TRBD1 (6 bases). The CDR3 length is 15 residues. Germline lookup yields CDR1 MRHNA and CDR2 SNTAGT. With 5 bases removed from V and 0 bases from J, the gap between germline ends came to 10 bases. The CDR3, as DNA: TGTGCCAGCAGTCCAGGACAGTCGAACACCGGGGAGCTGTTTTTT. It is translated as CASSPGQSNTGELFF.

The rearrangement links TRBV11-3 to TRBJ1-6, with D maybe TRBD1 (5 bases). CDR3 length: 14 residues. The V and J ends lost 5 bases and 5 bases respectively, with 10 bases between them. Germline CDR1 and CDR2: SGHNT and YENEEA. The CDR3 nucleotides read TGTGCCAGCAGCAAGGGACTTGATAATTCACCCCTCCACTTT. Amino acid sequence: CASSKGLDNSPLHF.